Only a few counts were recorded for the clone carrying this T cell receptor beta chain. The target antigen is unknown. The sample is drawn from a study of response to subunit inactivated influenza vaccine. Findings and limits, study-wide: With each seasonal influenza vaccination, the authors suggested, few new T cells are recruited.

The CDR3 runs 14 residues. With 6 bases clipped from V and 8 bases from J, the junction kept 3 bases outside the gene matches. TCRdb ran MiXCR on the RT-PCR reads and lists one entry per CDR3 protein. The sample includes hundreds of thousands of distinct CDR3 sequences, 7.6% of them seen just once. The origin of this receptor is a man between 50 and 69 years old who received an inactivated influenza vaccine. The chain carries TRBV12-3 or TRBV12-4 and TRBJ2-1; the match to TRBD2 covers 14 bases. The sample here was PBMCs from blood, taken less than 25 months after vaccination. The CDR3 bases are TGTGCCAGCAGGGGACTAGCGGGAGTCGATGAGCAGTTCTTC. As protein: CASRGLAGVDEQFF.